The 14 T cell receptor beta chains below come from one sample, sequenced in a study of blood T cell repertoires in COVID-19. TCRdb's copy holds only in-frame clones and misses some; the assay was immunoSEQ multiplex PCR. Here the sample spans about 140,000 clones, roughly 87% being singletons. Sequencing used peripheral blood. The origin of the receptors is a human donor in a cohort sampled during active COVID-19.

The CDR3 spells CASSLRTSGGYQETQYF. Written as DNA, the CDR3 is TGTGCCAGCAGCTTAAGGACTAGCGGGGGATACCAAGAGACCCAGTACTTC. The chain carries TRBV11-2 and TRBJ2-5; TRBD2 agrees at 13 bases. After removal of 2 bases from V and 0 bases from J, the junction contained 3 bases not matched to a gene. Germline V gene lookup returns CDR1 SGHAT and CDR2 FQNNGV. The CDR3 spans 17 residues.

In this sample, this clone turned up a few times. The V gene is TRBV2, the J gene TRBJ2-1; 10 positions match TRBD2. Losses at the gene ends were 6 bases for V and 4 bases for J; bases not matched to a gene: 12. CDR3 length equals 17 residues. Germline CDR1 reads SNHLY; CDR2 reads FYNNEI. The CDR3 sequence: CASSYSSLAGVYNEQFF. The CDR3 DNA sequence: TGTGCCAGCAGCTATTCGTCTCTAGCGGGGGTATACAATGAGCAGTTCTTC.

In its sample, this clone was seen a few times. The V gene is TRBV7-2, the J gene TRBJ2-2, with TRBD1 identical over 9 bases. CDR1 SGHTA and CDR2 FQGNSA come from the germline V gene. The V and J ends lost 5 bases and 0 bases, in that order; junction bases with no gene match: 1. CDR3 length equals 15 residues. In DNA, the CDR3 is TGTGCCAGCAGCCGGGACAGGGCGAACACCGGGGAGCTGTTTTTT. Its translation: CASSRDRANTGELFF.

The rearrangement joins TRBV28 to TRBJ2-7, with D tentatively TRBD1 (6 bases). Germline V gene lookup returns CDR1 MDHEN and CDR2 SYDVKM. The CDR3 is 12 residues long. Trimming shortened V by 7 bases and J by 7 bases, and 14 bases separated the two germline ends. CDR3 nucleotide sequence: TGTGCCAGCACCGGACAGAGCTGGGAGCAGTACTTC. This encodes CASTGQSWEQYF. Full variable domain (missing parts from reference TRBV28 and TRBJ2-7): DVKVTQSSRYLVKRTGEKVFLECVQDMDHENMFWYRQDPGLGLRLIYFSYDVKMKEKGDIPEGYSVSREKKERFSLILESASTNQTSMYLCASTGQSWEQYFGPGTRLTVT.

The sample holds a few counts of this clone. The chain links TRBV10-3 to TRBJ1-5, with D perhaps matching TRBD1 (6 bases). CDR3 length: 13 residues. In germline, CDR1 is ENHRY, CDR2 SYGVKD. Trimming shortened V by 10 bases and J by 3 bases, and 13 bases separated the two germline ends. CDR3 sequence (DNA): TGTGCCACCCGGACAGACCCCAATCAGCCCCAGCATTTT. This encodes CATRTDPNQPQHF.

The V and J genes are TRBV10-3 and TRBJ1-6; TRBD1 matches at 7 bases. The CDR3 contains 15 residues. V trimming: 3 bases; J trimming: 10 bases; junction bases outside the gene matches: 9. Germline loops: CDR1 ENHRY, CDR2 SYGVKD. As DNA, the CDR3 is TGTGCCATCAGTGACTCAGGGGGGTCAGGATCACCCCTCCACTTT. Residues: CAISDSGGSGSPLHF.

The chain links TRBV5-4 to TRBJ2-5; D is unclear. From germline, CDR1 is SGHNT and CDR2 YYREEE (reference sequence). Trimming took 0 bases from V and 0 from J, leaving 12 bases between them. CDR3 size: 16 residues. CDR3 sequence: CASSLDIGLNQETQYF. The DNA of the CDR3 is TGTGCCAGCAGCTTGGATATTGGGCTGAACCAAGAGACCCAGTACTTC.

This chain uses TRBV24-1 with TRBJ2-1; possible D gene TRBD1, 5 bases. V lost 5 bases and J 7 bases, leaving 14 bases between the germline ends. There are 14 residues in the CDR3. Per the germline V gene, CDR1 is KGHDR and CDR2 is SFDVKD. The CDR3 protein is CATSAGREHNEQFF. CDR3 nucleotides: TGTGCCACCAGTGCTGGCAGGGAACATAATGAGCAGTTCTTC.

The sample holds a few counts of this clone. The chain links TRBV11-2 to TRBJ1-2; no firm D call. Germline V gene sequence: CDR1 SGHAT, CDR2 FQNNGV. The CDR3 is 14 residues long. Trimming cost V 1 base and J 0 bases, with 6 bases left between them. The CDR3 DNA follows: TGTGCCAGCAGCTTAGGGCAGGCTAACTATGGCTACACCTTC. Its translation is CASSLGQANYGYTF. The variable domain in full, with the rest retrieved from reference TRBV11-2 and TRBJ1-2, is EAGVAQSPRYKIIEKRQSVAFWCNPISGHATLYWYQQILGQGPKLLIQFQNNGVVDDSQLPKDRFSAERLKGVDSTLKIQPAKLEDSAVYLCASSLGQANYGYTFGSGTRLTVV.

Concerning this clone itself: One junction end does not reproduce the germline sequence, and a read error may be involved. This sample also contains other DNA sequences that code for the same CDR3. This chain joins TRBV14 and TRBJ2-7; TRBD1 matches at 8 bases. CDR1 is SGHDN, CDR2 FVKESK, per germline. The CDR3 totals 12 residues. CDR3 sequence: CASSLGQDAQYF. CDR3 bases: TGTGCTAGCAGCCTGGGACAGGACGCGCAGTACTTC.

This clone was counted a few times. The sample contains more than one DNA sequence encoding this CDR3. The chain's CDR3 is CASSLDRDNEQFF. The CDR3 DNA follows: TGTGCCAGCAGCTTAGATCGGGACAATGAGCAGTTCTTC. This chain connects TRBV11-2 to TRBJ2-1; D ambiguous. Trimming took 0 bases from V and 5 from J, leaving 5 bases between them. From germline, CDR1 is SGHAT and CDR2 FQNNGV. This CDR3 region has 13 residues. Using reference TRBV11-2 and TRBJ2-1 for the parts outside the CDR3, the full variable domain is EAGVAQSPRYKIIEKRQSVAFWCNPISGHATLYWYQQILGQGPKLLIQFQNNGVVDDSQLPKDRFSAERLKGVDSTLKIQPAKLEDSAVYLCASSLDRDNEQFFGPGTRLTVL.

This chain uses TRBV5-1 with TRBJ2-2, with TRBD1 matching over 7 bases. The CDR3 loop spans 15 amino acids. V gave up 2 bases and J gave up 2 bases; unmatched junction bases: 3. Germline V lookup: CDR1 SGHRS, CDR2 YFSETQ. CDR3 sequence reads: CASSLDRVNTGELFF. As DNA, the CDR3 is TGCGCCAGCAGCTTAGACAGGGTCAACACCGGGGAGCTGTTTTTT.

The chain has TRBV7-8 and TRBJ1-1; D ambiguous. V lost 5 bases and J 5 bases, leaving 18 bases between the germline ends. The CDR3 loop spans 15 amino acids. From germline, CDR1 is SGHVS and CDR2 FQNEAQ. The CDR3 protein is CASSPAGVPGTEAFF. The CDR3, as DNA: TGTGCCAGCAGCCCCGCGGGAGTACCGGGGACTGAAGCTTTCTTT.

The chain employs TRBV5-1 and TRBJ2-1, with D possibly matching TRBD1 (5 bases). The CDR3 contains 13 residues. Germline values: CDR1 SGHRS, CDR2 YFSETQ. Trimming removed 0 bases at V and 6 bases at J, with 7 bases between. The CDR3 DNA follows: TGCGCCAGCAGCTTGGGACAGCTCAATGAGCAGTTCTTC. It codes for CASSLGQLNEQFF.